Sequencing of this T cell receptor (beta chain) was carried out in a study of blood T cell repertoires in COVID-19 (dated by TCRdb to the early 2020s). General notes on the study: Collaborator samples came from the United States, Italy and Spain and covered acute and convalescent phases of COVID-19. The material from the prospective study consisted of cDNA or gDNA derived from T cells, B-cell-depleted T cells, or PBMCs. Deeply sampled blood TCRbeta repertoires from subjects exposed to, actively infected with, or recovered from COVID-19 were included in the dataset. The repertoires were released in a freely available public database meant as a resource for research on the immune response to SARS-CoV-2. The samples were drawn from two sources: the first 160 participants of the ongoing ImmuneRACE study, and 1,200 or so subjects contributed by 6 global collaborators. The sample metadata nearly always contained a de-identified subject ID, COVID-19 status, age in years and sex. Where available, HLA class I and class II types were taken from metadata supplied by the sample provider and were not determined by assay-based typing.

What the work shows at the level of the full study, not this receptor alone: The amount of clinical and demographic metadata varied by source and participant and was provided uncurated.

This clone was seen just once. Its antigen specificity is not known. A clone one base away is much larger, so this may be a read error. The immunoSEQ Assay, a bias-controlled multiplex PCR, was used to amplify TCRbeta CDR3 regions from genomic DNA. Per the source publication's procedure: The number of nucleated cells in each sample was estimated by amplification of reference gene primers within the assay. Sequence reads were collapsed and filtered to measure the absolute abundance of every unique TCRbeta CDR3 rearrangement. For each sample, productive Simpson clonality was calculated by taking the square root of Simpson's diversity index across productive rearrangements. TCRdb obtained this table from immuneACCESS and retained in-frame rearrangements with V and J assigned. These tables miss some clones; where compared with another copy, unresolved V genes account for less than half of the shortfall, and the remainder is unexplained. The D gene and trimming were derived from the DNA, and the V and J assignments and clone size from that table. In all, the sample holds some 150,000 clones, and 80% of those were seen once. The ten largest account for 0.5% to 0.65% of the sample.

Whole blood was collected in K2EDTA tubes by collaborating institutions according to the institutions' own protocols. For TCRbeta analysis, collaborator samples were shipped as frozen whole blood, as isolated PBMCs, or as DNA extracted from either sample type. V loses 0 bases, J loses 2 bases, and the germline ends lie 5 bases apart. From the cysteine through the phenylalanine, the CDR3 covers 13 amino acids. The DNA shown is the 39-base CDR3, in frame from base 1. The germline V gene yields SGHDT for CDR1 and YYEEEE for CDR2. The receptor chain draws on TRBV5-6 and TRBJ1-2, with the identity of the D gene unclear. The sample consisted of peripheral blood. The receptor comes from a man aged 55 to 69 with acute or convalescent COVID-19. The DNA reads TGTGCCAGCAGCTTGGGGCAGAACTATGGCTACACCTTC. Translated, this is CASSLGQNYGYTF.